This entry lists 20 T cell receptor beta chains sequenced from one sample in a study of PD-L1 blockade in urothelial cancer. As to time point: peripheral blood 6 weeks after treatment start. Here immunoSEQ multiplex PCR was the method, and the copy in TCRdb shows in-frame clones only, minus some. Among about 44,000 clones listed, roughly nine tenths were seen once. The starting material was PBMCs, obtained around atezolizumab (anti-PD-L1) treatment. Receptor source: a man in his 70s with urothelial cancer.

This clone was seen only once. CDR3 DNA sequence: TGTGCCAGCAGGATGATCGACAGGGAACATGGCTACACCTTC. Translation: CASRMIDREHGYTF. V and J are TRBV4-2 and TRBJ1-2; TRBD1 matches at 7 bases. The germline V gene has CDR1 LGHNA and CDR2 YNFKEQ. CDR3 length: 14 residues. V gave up 6 bases and J gave up 6 bases; unmatched junction bases: 10.

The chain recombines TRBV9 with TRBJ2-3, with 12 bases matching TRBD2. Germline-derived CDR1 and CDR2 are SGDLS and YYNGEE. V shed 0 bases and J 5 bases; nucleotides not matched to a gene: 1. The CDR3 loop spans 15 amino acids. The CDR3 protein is CASSVEGLAGDTQYF. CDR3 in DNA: TGTGCCAGCAGCGTAGAGGGACTAGCGGGAGATACGCAGTATTTT.

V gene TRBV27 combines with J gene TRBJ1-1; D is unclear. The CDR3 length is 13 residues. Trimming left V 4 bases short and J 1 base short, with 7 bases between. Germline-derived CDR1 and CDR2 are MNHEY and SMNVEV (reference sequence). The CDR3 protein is CASSSPGNTEAFF. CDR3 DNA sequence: TGTGCCAGCAGTTCTCCAGGGAACACTGAAGCTTTCTTT.

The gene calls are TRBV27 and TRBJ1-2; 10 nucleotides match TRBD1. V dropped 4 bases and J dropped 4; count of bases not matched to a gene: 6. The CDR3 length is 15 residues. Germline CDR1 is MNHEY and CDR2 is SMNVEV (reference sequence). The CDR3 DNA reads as TGTGCCAGCAGTTCCCCGACAGGGGGCATCTATGGCTACACCTTC. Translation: CASSSPTGGIYGYTF.

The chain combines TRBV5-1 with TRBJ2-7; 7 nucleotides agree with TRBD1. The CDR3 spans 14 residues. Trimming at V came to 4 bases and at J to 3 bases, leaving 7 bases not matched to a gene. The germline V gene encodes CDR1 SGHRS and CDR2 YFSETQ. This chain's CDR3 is CASSPGQNLYEQYF. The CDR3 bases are TGCGCCAGCAGCCCGGGACAGAACCTCTACGAGCAGTACTTC.

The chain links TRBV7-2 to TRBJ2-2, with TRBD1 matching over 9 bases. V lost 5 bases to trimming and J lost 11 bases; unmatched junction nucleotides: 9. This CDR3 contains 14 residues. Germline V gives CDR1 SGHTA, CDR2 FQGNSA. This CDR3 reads CASSQSGDRAELFF. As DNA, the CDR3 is TGTGCCAGCAGCCAAAGCGGGGACAGGGCTGAGCTGTTTTTT. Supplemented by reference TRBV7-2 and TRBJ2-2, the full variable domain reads GAGVSQSPSNKVTEKGKDVELRCDPISGHTALYWYRQSLGQGLEFLIYFQGNSAPDKSGLPSDRFSAERTGGSVSTLTIQRTQQEDSAVYLCASSQSGDRAELFFGEGSRLTVL.

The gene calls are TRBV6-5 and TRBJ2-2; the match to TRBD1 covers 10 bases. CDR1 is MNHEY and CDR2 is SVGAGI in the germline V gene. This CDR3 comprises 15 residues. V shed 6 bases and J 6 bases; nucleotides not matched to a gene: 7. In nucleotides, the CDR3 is TGTGCCAGCAGGGGTCTGGACAGGGGGTCCGGGGAGCTGTTTTTT. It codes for CASRGLDRGSGELFF.

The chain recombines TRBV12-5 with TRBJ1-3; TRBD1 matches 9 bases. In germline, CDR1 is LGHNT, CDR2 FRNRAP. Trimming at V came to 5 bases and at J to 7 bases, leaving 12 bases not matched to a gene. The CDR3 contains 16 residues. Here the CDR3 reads CASGPPGTGLGNTIYF. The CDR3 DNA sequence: TGTGCTAGTGGTCCCCCCGGGACAGGGCTCGGTAACACCATATATTTT.

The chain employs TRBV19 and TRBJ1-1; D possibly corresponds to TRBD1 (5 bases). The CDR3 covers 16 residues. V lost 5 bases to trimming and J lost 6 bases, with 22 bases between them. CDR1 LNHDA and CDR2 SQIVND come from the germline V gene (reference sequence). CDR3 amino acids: CASSRGGVGRRAEAFF. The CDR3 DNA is TGTGCCAGTAGTCGGGGGGGGGTAGGAAGGAGGGCTGAAGCTTTCTTT.

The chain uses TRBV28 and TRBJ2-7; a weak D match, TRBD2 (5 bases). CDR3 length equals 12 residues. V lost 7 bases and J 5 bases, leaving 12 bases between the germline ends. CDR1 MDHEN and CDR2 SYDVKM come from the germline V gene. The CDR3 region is CASTTPGNEQYF. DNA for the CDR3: TGTGCCAGCACGACACCGGGGAACGAGCAGTACTTC.

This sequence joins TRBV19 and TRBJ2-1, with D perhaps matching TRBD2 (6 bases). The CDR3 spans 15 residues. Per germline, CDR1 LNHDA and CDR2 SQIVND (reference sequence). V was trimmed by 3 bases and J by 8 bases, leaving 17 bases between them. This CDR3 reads CASSIITKPGDEQFF. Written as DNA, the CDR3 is TGTGCCAGTAGTATTATTACAAAACCGGGGGATGAGCAGTTCTTC.

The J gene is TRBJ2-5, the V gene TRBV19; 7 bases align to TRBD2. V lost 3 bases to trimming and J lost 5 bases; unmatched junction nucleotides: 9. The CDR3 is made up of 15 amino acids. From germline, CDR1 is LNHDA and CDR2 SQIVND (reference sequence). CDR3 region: CASSIGQRDGETQYF. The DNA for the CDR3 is TGTGCCAGTAGTATTGGCCAGCGGGACGGGGAGACCCAGTACTTC.

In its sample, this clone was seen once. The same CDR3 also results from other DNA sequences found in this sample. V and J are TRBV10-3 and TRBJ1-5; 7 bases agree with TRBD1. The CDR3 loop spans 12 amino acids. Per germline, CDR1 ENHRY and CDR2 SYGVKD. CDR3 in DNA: TGTGCTACCAGAGGGGGCGATCAGCCCCAGCATTTT. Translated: CATRGGDQPQHF.

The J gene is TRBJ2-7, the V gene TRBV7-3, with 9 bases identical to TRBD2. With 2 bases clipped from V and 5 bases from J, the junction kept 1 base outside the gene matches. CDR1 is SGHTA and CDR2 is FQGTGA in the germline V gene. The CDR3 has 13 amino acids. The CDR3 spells CASSLVAGDEQYF. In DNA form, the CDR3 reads TGTGCCAGCAGCTTAGTAGCGGGAGACGAGCAGTACTTC.

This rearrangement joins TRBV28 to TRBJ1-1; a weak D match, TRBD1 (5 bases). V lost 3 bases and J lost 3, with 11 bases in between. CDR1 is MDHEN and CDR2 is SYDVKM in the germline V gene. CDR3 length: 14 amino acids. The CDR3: CASSLDTWDTEAFF. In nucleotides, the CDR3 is TGTGCCAGCAGTTTGGACACTTGGGACACTGAAGCTTTCTTT.

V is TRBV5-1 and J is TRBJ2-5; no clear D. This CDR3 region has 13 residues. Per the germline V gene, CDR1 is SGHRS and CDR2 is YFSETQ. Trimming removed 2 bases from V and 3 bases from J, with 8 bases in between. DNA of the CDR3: TGCGCCAGCAGCTTAATGTCAGAAGAGACCCAGTACTTC. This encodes CASSLMSEETQYF.

The CDR3: CASSFETGPYEQYF. The CDR3 coding sequence is TGTGCCAGCAGCTTCGAGACAGGTCCCTACGAGCAGTACTTC. V usage is TRBV7-3 and J usage is TRBJ2-7; D is possibly TRBD1 (6 bases). CDR1 is SGHTA, CDR2 FQGTGA, per germline. The CDR3 has 14 amino acids. Trimming took 3 bases from V and 2 from J, leaving 11 bases between them.

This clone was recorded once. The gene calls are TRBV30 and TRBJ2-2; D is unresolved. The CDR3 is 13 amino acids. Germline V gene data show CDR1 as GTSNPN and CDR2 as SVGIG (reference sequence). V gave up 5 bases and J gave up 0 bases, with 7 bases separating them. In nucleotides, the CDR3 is TGTGCCTGGGCCAGGACGAACACCGGGGAGCTGTTTTTT. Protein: CAWARTNTGELFF.

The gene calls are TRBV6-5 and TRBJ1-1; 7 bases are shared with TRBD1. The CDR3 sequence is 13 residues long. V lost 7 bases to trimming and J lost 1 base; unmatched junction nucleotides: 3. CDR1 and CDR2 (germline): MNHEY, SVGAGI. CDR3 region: CASTHRGNTEAFF. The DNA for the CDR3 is TGTGCCAGCACCCACAGGGGGAACACTGAAGCTTTCTTT.

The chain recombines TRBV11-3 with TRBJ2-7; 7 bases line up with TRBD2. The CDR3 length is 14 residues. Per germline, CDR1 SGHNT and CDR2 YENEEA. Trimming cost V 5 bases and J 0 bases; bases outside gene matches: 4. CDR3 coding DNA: TGTGCCAGCAGCGTAAGCGGGACCTCCTACGAGCAGTACTTC. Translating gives CASSVSGTSYEQYF.